These 18 T cell receptor beta chains originate from one sample sequenced in a study of naive and memory T cell subsets. Both TRBC1 and TRBC2 were covered by a beta constant-region primer of two equimolar oligonucleotides. The ligated cDNA underwent four PCR rounds using SP2 and nested alpha and beta constant-region primers. TCRdb ran MiXCR on the UMI-ligation and nested PCR reads and lists one entry per CDR3 protein. The sample has about 160,000 distinct CDR3 sequences, 22% seen once; the top ten hold 0.1% to 0.11%. Their antigens are not known. General study points: Naive repertoires, especially CD8, held a few larger clonotypes, possibly memory cells re-expressing CD45RA.

What was sequenced was naive CD4+ T cells from blood. These receptors all stem from a human donor in good health.

The chain uses TRBV20-1 and TRBJ2-1; 8 bases line up with TRBD2. The V and J ends lost 6 bases and 5 bases, in that order; junction bases with no gene match: 12. Germline CDR1 is DFQATT and CDR2 is SNEGSKA (reference sequence). The CDR3 runs 15 residues. The CDR3 reads CSANPTGGLNNEQFF. DNA of the CDR3: TGCAGTGCGAACCCTACGGGAGGGCTAAACAATGAGCAGTTCTTC.

J is TRBJ1-2 and V is TRBV6-5; TRBD1 aligns across 9 bases. The V gene's germline CDR1 is MNHEY and CDR2 SVGAGI. V dropped 2 bases and J dropped 4; count of bases not matched to a gene: 5. The CDR3 consists of 15 residues. The CDR3 loop reads CASSYQDRGRYGYTF. The CDR3 DNA sequence: TGTGCCAGCAGTTACCAGGACAGGGGACGCTATGGCTACACCTTC.

This clonotype was seen repeatedly, ten times or more. The CDR3 loop reads CSARASRDRSVGELFF. The CDR3 DNA follows: TGCAGTGCTAGAGCGAGCCGGGACAGGTCCGTCGGGGAGCTGTTTTTT. The J gene is TRBJ2-2, the V gene TRBV20-1; 8 nucleotides match TRBD1. CDR1 and CDR2 from the germline V gene are DFQATT and SNEGSKA (reference sequence). The CDR3 loop spans 16 amino acids. Trimming cost V 1 base and J 7 bases; bases outside gene matches: 11.

This clonotype has just a few counts. V and J are TRBV28 and TRBJ1-5, with 7 positions matching TRBD1. Trimming removed 9 bases from V and 4 bases from J; junction bases left unmatched: 12. From germline, CDR1 is MDHEN and CDR2 SYDVKM. The CDR3 has 15 amino acids. The chain's CDR3 is CASNTGVMGNQPQHF. As DNA, the CDR3 is TGTGCCAGTAACACAGGGGTTATGGGGAATCAGCCCCAGCATTTT.

The table lists this clonotype with a few counts. The rearrangement joins TRBV7-6 to TRBJ2-2; unclear D gene. Looked up from germline, CDR1 is SGHVS and CDR2 is FNYEAQ. Trimming pared 5 bases from V and 4 bases from J, leaving 11 bases between. This CDR3 has 14 residues. The CDR3 region is CASSLGRATGELFF. CDR3 DNA: TGTGCCAGCAGCCTGGGAAGGGCCACCGGGGAGCTGTTTTTT.

This clonotype was seen a few times. This chain links TRBV28 with TRBJ2-7, with D possibly being TRBD2 (6 bases). The V gene lost 6 bases and the J gene lost 2 bases, with 11 bases spanning the gap. The CDR3 has 13 amino acids. Germline CDR1 reads MDHEN; CDR2 reads SYDVKM. CDR3 in amino acids: CASRGGGAYEQYF. For the CDR3, the DNA is TGTGCCAGCAGGGGAGGAGGTGCCTACGAGCAGTACTTC.

This clonotype has more than one count but fewer than ten. The J gene is TRBJ1-5, the V gene TRBV4-1, with 7 bases fitting TRBD1. This CDR3 is 16 amino acids long. CDR1 and CDR2 (germline): MGHRA, YSYEKL. The trim removed 3 bases at V and 6 bases at J, leaving 11 bases unmatched. CDR3 region: CASSQTRQGGAQPQHF. CDR3 DNA sequence: TGCGCCAGCAGCCAGACTCGACAGGGTGGGGCTCAGCCCCAGCATTTT.

This clonotype has at least ten counts. As DNA, the CDR3 is TGTGCCAGCAGCTTCCGGACGGGAGTATTAGATGAGCAGTTCTTC. This codes for CASSFRTGVLDEQFF. This chain uses TRBV7-8 with TRBJ2-1; D may be TRBD2 (6 bases). This CDR3 is 15 amino acids long. Per germline, CDR1 SGHVS and CDR2 FQNEAQ. Trimming removed 3 bases from V and 8 bases from J, with 17 bases in between.

The rearrangement links TRBV7-6 to TRBJ1-1, with a weak D call TRBD1 (5 bases). CDR1 is SGHVS and CDR2 is FNYEAQ in the germline V gene. The CDR3 sequence is 14 residues long. V was clipped by 6 bases and J by 2 bases, with 13 bases between them. CDR3 in amino acids: CASRSQASNTEAFF. CDR3 bases: TGTGCCAGCAGATCACAGGCGAGCAACACTGAAGCTTTCTTT.

This clonotype has just a few counts. The CDR3 DNA sequence: TGTGCCAGCAGCTTAACACAACCGGGACAGTCCTCGCTACGCTACGAGCAGTACTTC. Its translation: CASSLTQPGQSSLRYEQYF. The J gene is TRBJ2-7, the V gene TRBV11-2; 7 bases match TRBD1. Germline values: CDR1 SGHAT, CDR2 FQNNGV. V was clipped by 2 bases and J by 3 bases; unmatched bases: 19. The CDR3 spans 19 residues.

This clonotype came up many times. The genes are TRBV6-6 and TRBJ2-1; 10 bases agree with TRBD1. The CDR3 runs to 14 residues. Germline trimming cut 0 bases from V and 9 bases from J; bases unmatched to any gene: 2. The germline V gene has CDR1 MNHNY and CDR2 SVGAGI (reference sequence). Here the CDR3 reads CASSYSDRGPEQFF. DNA of the CDR3: TGTGCCAGCAGTTACTCCGACAGGGGGCCTGAGCAGTTCTTC.

The rearrangement uses TRBV14 and TRBJ2-1; a possible D gene is TRBD2 (6 bases). Germline V gene data show CDR1 as SGHDN and CDR2 as FVKESK. This CDR3 region has 16 residues. Deletions cut 3 bases from V and 7 bases from J, with 19 bases between. The CDR3 protein is CASSHYTGSPGNEQFF. For the CDR3, the DNA is TGTGCCAGCAGCCACTATACCGGGAGCCCTGGGAATGAGCAGTTCTTC. The full variable domain, its missing parts supplied by reference TRBV14 and TRBJ2-1, is EAGVTQFPSHSVIEKGQTVTLRCDPISGHDNLYWYRRVMGKEIKFLLHFVKESKQDESGMPNNRFLAERTGGTYSTLKVQPAELEDSGVYFCASSHYTGSPGNEQFFGPGTRLTVL.

This chain uses TRBV5-1 with TRBJ2-6; D is undetermined. Germline CDR1 is SGHRS and CDR2 is YFSETQ. CDR3 length: 19 amino acids. Trimming shortened V by 3 bases and J by 4 bases, and 23 bases separated the two germline ends. The DNA of the CDR3 is TGCGCCAGCAGCTCACTCACCCCCGGCGAGACTTCCGGGGCCAACGTCCTGACTTTC. Translating gives CASSSLTPGETSGANVLTF.

The chain joins TRBV7-2 to TRBJ2-2; TRBD1 matches at 7 bases. CDR1 and CDR2 from the germline V gene are SGHTA and FQGNSA. CDR3 length: 16 amino acids. J was trimmed by 6 bases and V by 2 bases; bases with no gene match: 9. The CDR3 nucleotides are TGTGCCAGCAGCTTATGGGGACAGAGCGTTTCCGGGGAGCTGTTTTTT. This sequence encodes CASSLWGQSVSGELFF.

The chain joins TRBV29-1 to TRBJ2-1; 7 nucleotides match TRBD1. Trimming removed 7 bases from V and 4 bases from J; junction bases left unmatched: 7. The germline gives CDR1 SQVTM, CDR2 ANQGSEA. There are 13 residues in the CDR3. DNA for the CDR3: TGCAGCGACAGGGGATTCGCGTACAATGAGCAGTTCTTC. Its protein product is CSDRGFAYNEQFF.

This clonotype was seen a few times. The chain employs TRBV12-3 or TRBV12-4 and TRBJ2-7; TRBD2 aligns across 10 bases. This CDR3 is built from 14 residues. J was trimmed by 0 bases and V by 6 bases; bases with no gene match: 2. CDR3 residues: CASSRLAGSYEQYF. The CDR3 DNA sequence: TGTGCCAGCAGCCGACTAGCGGGCTCCTACGAGCAGTACTTC.

This clonotype came up many times. The V call is TRBV7-9, the J call TRBJ2-3; D is possibly TRBD1 (6 bases). Germline V CDR1 and CDR2: SEHNR, FQNEAQ (reference sequence). The CDR3 is 16 residues long. Trimming left V 2 bases short and J 2 bases short, with 14 bases between. CDR3 in DNA: TGTGCCAGCAGCTTATATACAGGGCAACTCACAGATACGCAGTATTTT. As protein: CASSLYTGQLTDTQYF.

The CDR3 reads CASRPGTGGNQPQHF. DNA for the CDR3: TGCGCCAGCAGACCCGGGACAGGGGGAAATCAGCCCCAGCATTTT. V gene TRBV5-1 combines with J gene TRBJ1-5; 11 bases agree with TRBD1. Germline V gene lookup returns CDR1 SGHRS and CDR2 YFSETQ. The CDR3 has 15 residues. The trim removed 5 bases at V and 4 bases at J, leaving 5 bases unmatched.